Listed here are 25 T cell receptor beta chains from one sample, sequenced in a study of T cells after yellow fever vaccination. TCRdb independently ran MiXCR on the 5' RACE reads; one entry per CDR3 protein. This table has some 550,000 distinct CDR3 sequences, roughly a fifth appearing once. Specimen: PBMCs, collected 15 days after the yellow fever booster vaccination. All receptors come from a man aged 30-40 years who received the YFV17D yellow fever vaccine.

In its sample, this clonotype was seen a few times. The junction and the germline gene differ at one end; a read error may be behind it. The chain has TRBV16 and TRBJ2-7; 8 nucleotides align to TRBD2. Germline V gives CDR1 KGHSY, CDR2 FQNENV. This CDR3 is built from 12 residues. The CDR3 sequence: CASSPAGDFFEF. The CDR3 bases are TGTGCCAGCAGCCCAGCGGGGGACTTTTTCGAATTC.

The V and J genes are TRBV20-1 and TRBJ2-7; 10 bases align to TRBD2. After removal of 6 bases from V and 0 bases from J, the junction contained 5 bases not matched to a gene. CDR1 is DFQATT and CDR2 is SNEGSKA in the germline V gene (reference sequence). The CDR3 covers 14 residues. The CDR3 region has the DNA TGCAGTGCATCGTCTAGCGGGAGCTCCTACGAGCAGTACTTC. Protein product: CSASSSGSSYEQYF.

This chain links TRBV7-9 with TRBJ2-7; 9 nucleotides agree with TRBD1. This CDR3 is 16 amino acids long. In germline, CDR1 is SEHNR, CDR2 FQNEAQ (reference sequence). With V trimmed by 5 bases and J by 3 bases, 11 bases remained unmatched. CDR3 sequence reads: CASSGNLWDRDYEQYF. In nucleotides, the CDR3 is TGTGCCAGCAGCGGCAACCTTTGGGACAGGGACTACGAGCAGTACTTC.

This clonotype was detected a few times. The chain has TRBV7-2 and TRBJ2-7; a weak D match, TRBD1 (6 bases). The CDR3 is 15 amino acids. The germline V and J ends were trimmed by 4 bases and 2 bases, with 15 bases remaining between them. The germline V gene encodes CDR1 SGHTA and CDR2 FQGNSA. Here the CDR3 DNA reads TGTGCCAGCAGCTCAGGAACAGGGCTCGCCTACGAGCAGTACTTC. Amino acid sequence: CASSSGTGLAYEQYF.

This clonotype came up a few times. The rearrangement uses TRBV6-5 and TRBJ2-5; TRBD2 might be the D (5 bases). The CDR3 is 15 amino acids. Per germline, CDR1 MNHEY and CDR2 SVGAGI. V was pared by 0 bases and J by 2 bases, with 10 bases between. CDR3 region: CASSYSGSVQETQYF. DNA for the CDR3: TGTGCCAGCAGTTACTCTGGGAGTGTTCAAGAGACCCAGTACTTC.

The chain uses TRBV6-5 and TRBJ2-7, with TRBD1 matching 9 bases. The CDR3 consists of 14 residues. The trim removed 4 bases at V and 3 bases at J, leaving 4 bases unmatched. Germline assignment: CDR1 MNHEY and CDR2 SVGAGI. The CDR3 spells CASSSRQGGYEQYF. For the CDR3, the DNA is TGTGCCAGCAGTTCGCGACAGGGGGGCTACGAGCAGTACTTC.

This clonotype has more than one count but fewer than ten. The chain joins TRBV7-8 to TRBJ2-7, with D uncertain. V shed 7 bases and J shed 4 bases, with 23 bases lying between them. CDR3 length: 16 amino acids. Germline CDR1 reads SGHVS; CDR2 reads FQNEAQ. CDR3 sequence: CASTVSGTDSAYEQYF. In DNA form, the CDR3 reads TGTGCCAGCACCGTTAGTGGTACAGATTCGGCGTACGAGCAGTACTTC.

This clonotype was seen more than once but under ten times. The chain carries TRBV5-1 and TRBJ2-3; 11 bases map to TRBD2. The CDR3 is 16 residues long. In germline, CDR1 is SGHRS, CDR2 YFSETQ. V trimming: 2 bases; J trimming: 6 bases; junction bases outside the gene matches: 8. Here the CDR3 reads CASSFGASGRSDTQYF. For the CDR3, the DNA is TGCGCCAGCAGCTTCGGAGCTAGCGGGAGGTCGGATACGCAGTATTTT.

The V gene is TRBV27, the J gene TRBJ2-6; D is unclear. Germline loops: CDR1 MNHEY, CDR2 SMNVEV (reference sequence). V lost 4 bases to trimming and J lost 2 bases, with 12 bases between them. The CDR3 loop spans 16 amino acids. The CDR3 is CASSSARVAGANVLTF. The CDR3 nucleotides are TGTGCCAGCAGTTCCGCCCGGGTAGCTGGGGCCAACGTCCTGACTTTC.

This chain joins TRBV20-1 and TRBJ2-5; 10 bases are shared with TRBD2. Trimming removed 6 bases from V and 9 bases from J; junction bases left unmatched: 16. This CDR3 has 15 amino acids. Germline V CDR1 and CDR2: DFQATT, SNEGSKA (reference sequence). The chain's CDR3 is CSAKVALAGPSAQYF. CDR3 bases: TGCAGTGCCAAAGTTGCACTAGCGGGACCCTCGGCCCAGTACTTC.

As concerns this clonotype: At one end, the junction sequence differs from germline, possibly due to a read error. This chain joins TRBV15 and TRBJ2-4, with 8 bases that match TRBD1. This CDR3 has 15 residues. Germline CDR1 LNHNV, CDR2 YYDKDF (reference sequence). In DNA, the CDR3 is TGTGCCACCAGCAGAGCCGGGACAGGAGGGAACACTCAGTACTTC. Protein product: CATSRAGTGGNTQYF.

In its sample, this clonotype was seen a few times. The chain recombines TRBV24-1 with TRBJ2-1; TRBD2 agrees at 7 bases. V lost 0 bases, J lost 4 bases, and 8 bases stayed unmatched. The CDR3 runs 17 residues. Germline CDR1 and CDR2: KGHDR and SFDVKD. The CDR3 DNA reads TGTGCCACCAGTGATTTGTCGCCAGGGAGGGAATACAATGAGCAGTTCTTC. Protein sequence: CATSDLSPGREYNEQFF.

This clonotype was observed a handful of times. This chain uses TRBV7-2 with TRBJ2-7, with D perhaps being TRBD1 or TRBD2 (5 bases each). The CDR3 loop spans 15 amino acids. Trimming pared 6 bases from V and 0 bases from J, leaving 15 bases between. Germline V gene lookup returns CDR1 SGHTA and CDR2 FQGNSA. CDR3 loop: CASSTGTASSYEQYF. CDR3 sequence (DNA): TGTGCCAGCAGTACCGGGACGGCCAGCTCCTACGAGCAGTACTTC.

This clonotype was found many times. CDR3 in amino acids: CATSSGSGLAGIRDTDTQYF. For the CDR3, the DNA is TGTGCCACCAGCAGCGGGTCGGGACTAGCGGGAATACGCGACACAGATACGCAGTATTTT. V usage is TRBV15 and J usage is TRBJ2-3; the match to TRBD2 covers 13 bases. Germline V CDR1 and CDR2: LNHNV, YYDKDF (reference sequence). After removal of 3 bases from V and 2 bases from J, the junction contained 14 bases not matched to a gene. CDR3 size: 20 residues.

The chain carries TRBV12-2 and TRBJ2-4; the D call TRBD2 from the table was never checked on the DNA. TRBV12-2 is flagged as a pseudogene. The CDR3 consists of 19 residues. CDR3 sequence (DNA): TGTGCAAGTCGCTCAATCTACCGGGACTACCCACTAGCCAAAAACATTCAGTACTTC. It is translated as CASRSIYRDYPLAKNIQYF.

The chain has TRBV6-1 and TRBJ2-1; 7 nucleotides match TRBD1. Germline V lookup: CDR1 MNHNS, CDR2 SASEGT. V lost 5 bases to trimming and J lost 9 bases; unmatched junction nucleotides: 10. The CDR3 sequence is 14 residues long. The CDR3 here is CASSRDRVDTEQFF. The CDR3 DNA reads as TGTGCCAGCAGTCGTGACAGGGTGGATACTGAGCAGTTCTTC.

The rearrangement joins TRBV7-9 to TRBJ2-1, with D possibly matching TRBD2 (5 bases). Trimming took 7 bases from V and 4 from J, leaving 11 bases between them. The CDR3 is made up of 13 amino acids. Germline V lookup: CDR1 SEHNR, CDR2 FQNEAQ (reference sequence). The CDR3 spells CASNPEGYNEQFF. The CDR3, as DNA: TGTGCCAGCAACCCCGAGGGATACAATGAGCAGTTCTTC.

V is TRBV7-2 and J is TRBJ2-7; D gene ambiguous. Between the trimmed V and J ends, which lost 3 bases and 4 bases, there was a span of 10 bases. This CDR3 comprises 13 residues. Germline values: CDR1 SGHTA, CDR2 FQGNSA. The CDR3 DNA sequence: TGTGCCAGCAGCTTTAGACCGGTTTACGAGCAGTACTTC. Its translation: CASSFRPVYEQYF.

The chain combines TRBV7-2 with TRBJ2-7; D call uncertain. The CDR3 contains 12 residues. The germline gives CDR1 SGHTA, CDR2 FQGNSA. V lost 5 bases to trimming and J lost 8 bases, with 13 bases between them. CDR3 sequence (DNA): TGTGCCAGCAGCGAACCGTGGGGAAAGCAGTACTTC. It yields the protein CASSEPWGKQYF.

Here the CDR3 reads CASSEETGELFF. The CDR3 DNA is TGCGCCAGCTCGGAGGAGACCGGGGAGCTGTTTTTT. The rearrangement joins TRBV10-1 to TRBJ2-2, with D possibly being TRBD2 (5 bases). This CDR3 is 12 amino acids long. Trimming stripped 8 bases from V and 5 bases from J, with 9 bases between. Germline assignment: CDR1 WNHNN and CDR2 SYGVQD (reference sequence).

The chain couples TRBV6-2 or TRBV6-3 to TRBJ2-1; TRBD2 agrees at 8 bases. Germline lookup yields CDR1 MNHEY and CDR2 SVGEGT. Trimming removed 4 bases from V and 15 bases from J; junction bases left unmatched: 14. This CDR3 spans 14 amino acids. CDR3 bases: TGTGCCAGCAGTTCAAGACCGACTAGCGCGTTTGGGTTCTTC. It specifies CASSSRPTSAFGFF.

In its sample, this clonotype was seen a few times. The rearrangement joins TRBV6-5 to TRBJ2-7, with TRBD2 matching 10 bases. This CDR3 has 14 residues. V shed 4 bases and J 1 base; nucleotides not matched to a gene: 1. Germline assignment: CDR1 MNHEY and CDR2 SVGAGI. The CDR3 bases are TGTGCCAGCAGTTTAGCGGGAGGTTCCTACGAGCAGTACGTC. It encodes CASSLAGGSYEQYV.

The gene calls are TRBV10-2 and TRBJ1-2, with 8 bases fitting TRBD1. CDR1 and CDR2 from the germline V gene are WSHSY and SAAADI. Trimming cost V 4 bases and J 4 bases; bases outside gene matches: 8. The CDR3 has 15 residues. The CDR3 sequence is CASSGQGITIYGYTF. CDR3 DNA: TGCGCCAGCAGTGGACAGGGGATAACGATCTATGGCTACACCTTC.

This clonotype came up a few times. DNA for the CDR3: TGCGCCAGCAGCTTGGGCGGGACTAGCGTTGTTGATACGCAGTATTTT. Translating gives CASSLGGTSVVDTQYF. The chain carries TRBV5-1 and TRBJ2-3; 10 bases are a match to TRBD2. Trimming at V came to 0 bases and at J to 6 bases, leaving 7 bases not matched to a gene. The CDR3 consists of 16 residues. Germline lookup yields CDR1 SGHRS and CDR2 YFSETQ.

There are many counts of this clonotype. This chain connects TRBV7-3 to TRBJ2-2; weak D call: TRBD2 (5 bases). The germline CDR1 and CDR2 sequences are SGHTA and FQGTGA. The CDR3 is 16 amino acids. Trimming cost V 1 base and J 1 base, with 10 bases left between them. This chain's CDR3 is CASSLNIGLNTGELFF. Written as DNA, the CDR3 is TGTGCCAGCAGCTTAAATATTGGACTGAACACCGGGGAGCTGTTTTTT.